This entry lists 25 T cell receptor beta chains sequenced from one sample in a study of shared clonotypes between healthy human individuals. The method was immunoSEQ multiplex PCR; TCRdb's version includes in-frame clones alone and lacks a portion of them. The top ten hold about 1.5% of the sample, which has nearly 1,000,000 clones, approximately 80% seen once. The sequenced sample was memory CD4+ T cells sorted from blood. Subset denoted: CD45RA-negative fraction. The receptors derive from a man aged 18 to 30 in good health.

The J gene is TRBJ2-7, the V gene TRBV19; TRBD2 is a possible D gene (6 bases). Trimming took off 5 bases at V and 2 bases at J, with 19 bases between the two ends. CDR3 size: 16 residues. Germline V gene data show CDR1 as LNHDA and CDR2 as SQIVND (reference sequence). The DNA for the CDR3 is TGTGCCAGTAGTCGCGGGGCTAGCGCTATTGCCTACGAGCAGTACTTC. The encoded protein is CASSRGASAIAYEQYF.

The rearrangement links TRBV7-2 to TRBJ1-5; 7 nucleotides agree with TRBD1. There are 13 residues in the CDR3. Per germline, CDR1 SGHTA and CDR2 FQGNSA. V lost 1 base, J lost 14 bases, and 8 bases stayed unmatched. The CDR3 reads CASSLDPGTDKHF. In DNA form, the CDR3 reads TGTGCCAGCAGCTTAGACCCCGGGACAGACAAGCATTTT.

The J gene is TRBJ2-7, the V gene TRBV10-3; TRBD1 matches at 7 bases. CDR1 and CDR2 from the germline V gene are ENHRY and SYGVKD. Germline trimming cut 3 bases from V and 2 bases from J; bases unmatched to any gene: 10. The CDR3 runs to 16 residues. Here the CDR3 reads CAISDLSQGKAYEQYF. The CDR3 DNA reads TGTGCCATCAGTGACCTCTCACAGGGGAAGGCCTACGAGCAGTACTTC.

The rearrangement links TRBV9 to TRBJ2-5; 12 bases agree with TRBD2. This CDR3 has 15 residues. V trimming: 5 bases; J trimming: 5 bases; junction bases outside the gene matches: 7. The germline CDR1 and CDR2 sequences are SGDLS and YYNGEE. The CDR3 sequence is CASSLPSGGAETQYF. Written as DNA, the CDR3 is TGTGCCAGCAGTTTACCTAGCGGGGGGGCGGAGACCCAGTACTTC.

This sequence joins TRBV4-1 and TRBJ1-6, with D unresolved. This CDR3 is built from 17 residues. The germline V gene encodes CDR1 MGHRA and CDR2 YSYEKL. V was shortened by 0 bases and J by 3 bases, with 12 bases between the two germline ends. The CDR3 protein is CASSQEVTVYYNSPLHF. The CDR3 DNA follows: TGCGCCAGCAGCCAAGAGGTTACAGTCTACTATAATTCACCCCTCCACTTT.

This chain links TRBV6-1 with TRBJ1-2; TRBD1 matches at 7 bases. Trimming at V came to 4 bases and at J to 3 bases, leaving 11 bases not matched to a gene. The germline CDR1 and CDR2 sequences are MNHNS and SASEGT. CDR3 length: 16 amino acids. Written as DNA, the CDR3 is TGTGCCAGCAGTGGGACCGGGACAGAAAACTACTATGGCTACACCTTC. Translation: CASSGTGTENYYGYTF.

This clone was seen at least ten times. J is TRBJ1-3 and V is TRBV11-3; D gene ambiguous. V lost 0 bases and J lost 0, with 6 bases in between. CDR3 length: 15 residues. The germline CDR1 and CDR2 sequences are SGHNT and YENEEA. The CDR3 coding sequence is TGTGCCAGCAGCTTAGATCTGTGCTCTGGAAACACCATATATTTT. This sequence encodes CASSLDLCSGNTIYF. The variable domain in full, with the rest retrieved from reference TRBV11-3 and TRBJ1-3, is EAGVVQSPRYKIIEKKQPVAFWCNPISGHNTLYWYLQNLGQGPELLIRYENEEAVDDSQLPKDRFSAERLKGVDSTLKIQPAELGDSAVYLCASSLDLCSGNTIYFGEGSWLTVV.

V is TRBV5-1 and J is TRBJ2-7, with D perhaps assigned TRBD1 or TRBD2 (5 bases each). Trimming shortened V by 2 bases and J by 6 bases, and 6 bases separated the two germline ends. The germline gives CDR1 SGHRS, CDR2 YFSETQ. CDR3 size: 11 residues. Here the CDR3 DNA reads TGCGCCAGCAGCTTTGGGGGCGAGCAGTACTTC. Translating it yields CASSFGGEQYF. Complete variable domain (other parts from reference TRBV5-1 and TRBJ2-7): KAGVTQTPRYLIKTRGQQVTLSCSPISGHRSVSWYQQTPGQGLQFLFEYFSETQRNKGNFPGRFSGRQFSNSRSEMNVSTLELGDSALYLCASSFGGEQYFGPGTRLTVT.

The gene calls are TRBV19 and TRBJ1-5; D possibly corresponds to TRBD1 (5 bases). This CDR3 has 15 residues. V was shortened by 1 base and J by 6 bases, with 13 bases between the two germline ends. Germline CDR1 reads LNHDA; CDR2 reads SQIVND (reference sequence). The CDR3 loop is CASSIVTGGSQPQHF. CDR3 nucleotide sequence: TGTGCCAGTAGTATAGTTACCGGGGGGAGTCAGCCCCAGCATTTT.

The chain carries TRBV11-2 and TRBJ1-1; D is possibly TRBD1 (5 bases). CDR1 and CDR2 from the germline V gene are SGHAT and FQNNGV. Deletions cut 3 bases from V and 1 base from J, with 12 bases between. CDR3 length: 15 residues. The CDR3 DNA follows: TGTGCCAGCAGCTTGGGGCGGGGGACGAACACTGAAGCTTTCTTT. Translation gives CASSLGRGTNTEAFF.

This rearrangement joins TRBV6-6 to TRBJ1-1; D is possibly TRBD1 (5 bases). Trimming removed 4 bases from V and 11 bases from J, with 17 bases in between. The CDR3 is 13 amino acids. Germline-derived CDR1 and CDR2 are MNHNY and SVGAGI (reference sequence). The chain's CDR3 is CASSFGGSPGAFF. Written as DNA, the CDR3 is TGTGCCAGCAGTTTCGGAGGGTCCCCAGGGGCTTTCTTT.

This chain joins TRBV5-1 and TRBJ2-7, with 12 bases identical to TRBD1. V shed 3 bases, J shed 5 bases, and the junction held 9 bases outside the gene matches. This CDR3 contains 16 residues. Germline lookup yields CDR1 SGHRS and CDR2 YFSETQ. Here the CDR3 DNA reads TGCGCCAGCAGCTCCCCTCCCGGGACAGGGGGCCACGAGCAGTACTTC. Residues: CASSSPPGTGGHEQYF.

This clone showed up just a few times. The V call is TRBV4-1, the J call TRBJ1-2; no clear D gene. From germline, CDR1 is MGHRA and CDR2 YSYEKL. The CDR3 is made up of 13 amino acids. V was clipped by 1 base and J by 2 bases, with 5 bases between them. The CDR3 loop reads CASSQGWNYGYTF. For the CDR3, the DNA is TGCGCCAGCAGCCAAGGGTGGAACTATGGCTACACCTTC.

The V call is TRBV5-1, the J call TRBJ2-6, with D hard to call. V lost 4 bases, J lost 0 bases, and 23 bases lay in between. Germline CDR1 is SGHRS and CDR2 is YFSETQ. The CDR3 consists of 20 residues. CDR3 coding DNA: TGCGCCAGCAGCCCTTCACCCACAGACTCCTTACTCTCTGGGGCCAACGTCCTGACTTTC. Amino acid sequence: CASSPSPTDSLLSGANVLTF.

The J gene is TRBJ2-3, the V gene TRBV27; unclear D gene. Germline CDR1 reads MNHEY; CDR2 reads SMNVEV (reference sequence). CDR3 size: 13 residues. Trimming pared 3 bases from V and 3 bases from J, leaving 7 bases between. The CDR3 nucleotides read TGTGCCAGCAGTTTTAGCCGGACAGATACGCAGTATTTT. Translated: CASSFSRTDTQYF.

The chain has TRBV27 and TRBJ1-1; 11 bases line up with TRBD1. This CDR3 contains 14 residues. Per the germline V gene, CDR1 is MNHEY and CDR2 is SMNVEV (reference sequence). After removal of 2 bases from V and 4 bases from J, the junction contained 0 bases not matched to a gene. The CDR3 loop is CASSLGTGGTEAFF. In nucleotides, the CDR3 is TGTGCCAGCAGTTTAGGGACAGGGGGCACTGAAGCTTTCTTT.

V gene TRBV21-1 combines with J gene TRBJ2-5; the DNA was not compared with TRBD2, the D call given in the table. TRBV21-1 is noted as a pseudogene. This CDR3 region has 18 residues. Written as DNA, the CDR3 is TGTGCCAGCAGCGCGTCGACACAACTAGCCAGGGCTCAAGAGACCCAGTACTTC. It is translated as CASSASTQLARAQETQYF.

This chain joins TRBV2 and TRBJ2-3, with 13 nucleotides matching TRBD2. The CDR3 spans 15 residues. Trimming cost V 8 bases and J 3 bases; bases outside gene matches: 5. From germline, CDR1 is SNHLY and CDR2 FYNNEI. CDR3 residues: CASGGTSGETDTQYF. The CDR3 nucleotides are TGTGCCAGCGGAGGGACTAGCGGGGAGACAGATACGCAGTATTTT.

The chain uses TRBV18 and TRBJ1-6; a weak D match, TRBD1 (6 bases). The V and J ends lost 4 bases and 0 bases respectively, with 19 bases between them. The CDR3 is made up of 19 amino acids. Germline V CDR1 and CDR2: KGHSH, LQKENI. CDR3 bases: TGTGCCAGCTCACAAACGGGACATATCGTCGGCTCCTATAATTCACCCCTCCACTTT. Its protein is CASSQTGHIVGSYNSPLHF.

The chain links TRBV11-2 to TRBJ1-4; tentative D call: TRBD1 (5 bases). V was shortened by 5 bases and J by 6 bases, with 22 bases between the two germline ends. The CDR3 runs to 17 residues. CDR1 and CDR2 from the germline V gene are SGHAT and FQNNGV. The DNA for the CDR3 is TGTGCCAGCAGCCCACCGGCCGGACGGGGGGGAGATGAAAAACTGTTTTTT. This gives the protein CASSPPAGRGGDEKLFF.

The chain combines TRBV10-3 with TRBJ2-7; 7 bases map to TRBD1. The trim removed 4 bases at V and 1 base at J, leaving 10 bases unmatched. Germline values: CDR1 ENHRY, CDR2 SYGVKD. The CDR3 consists of 16 residues. The CDR3 loop is CAISASDRDISYEQYF. CDR3 DNA sequence: TGTGCCATCAGTGCCTCCGACAGGGACATTTCCTACGAGCAGTACTTC.

This clone was observed a single time. The chain combines TRBV30 with TRBJ2-3; no reliable D call. CDR1 and CDR2 (germline): GTSNPN, SVGIG (reference sequence). V gave up 2 bases and J gave up 2 bases, with 8 bases separating them. The length of the CDR3 is 13 residues. DNA for the CDR3: TGTGCCTGGAGTACCGGCTTCACAGATACGCAGTATTTT. Translating gives CAWSTGFTDTQYF. Filled out from reference TRBV30 and TRBJ2-3, the complete variable domain reads SQTIHQWPATLVQPVGSPLSLECTVEGTSNPNLYWYRQAAGRGLQLLFYSVGIGQISSEVPQNLSASRPQDRQFILSSKKLLLSDSGFYLCAWSTGFTDTQYFGPGTRLTVL.

The sample holds a few counts of this clone. This sequence joins TRBV28 and TRBJ2-6, with TRBD2 as a possible D gene (6 bases). Trimming took 7 bases from V and 3 from J, leaving 10 bases between them. This CDR3 region has 14 residues. Germline CDR1 and CDR2: MDHEN and SYDVKM. The CDR3 coding sequence is TGTGCCAGCATCCCCGGGGGTGGGGCCAACGTCCTGACTTTC. Translated: CASIPGGGANVLTF.

About this clone itself: This sample includes further DNA sequences coding for the same CDR3. V and J are TRBV30 and TRBJ2-7; D gene unclear. CDR3 size: 12 residues. The germline V and J ends were trimmed by 5 bases and 3 bases, with 11 bases remaining between them. Germline V lookup: CDR1 GTSNPN, CDR2 SVGIG (reference sequence). CDR3 loop: CAWVGGGYEQYF. CDR3 DNA: TGTGCCTGGGTGGGCGGCGGCTACGAGCAGTACTTC.

The chain is built from TRBV7-2 and TRBJ2-2; unclear D gene. Germline V lookup: CDR1 SGHTA, CDR2 FQGNSA. V gave up 2 bases and J gave up 7 bases, with 11 bases separating them. The CDR3 has 14 amino acids. CDR3 loop: CASSLTLRGGELFF. For the CDR3, the DNA is TGTGCCAGCAGCTTAACTCTACGCGGCGGGGAGCTGTTTTTT.